This is a list of T cell receptor beta chains from one sample in a study of shared clonotypes between healthy human individuals. TCRdb keeps only in-frame clones here, not all; method: immunoSEQ multiplex PCR. The top ten hold 1.2% of the sample, which has under 2,000,000 clones, about 95% seen once. Material: naive CD8+ T cells sorted from blood. The receptors derive from a young man in good health. Both conserved end residues are part of each CDR3. Fields, in order: D gene, J gene, V gene, CDR3 protein, CDR3 DNA. D genes are given only for firm matches.

d_gene: .
j_gene: TRBJ2-3
v_gene: TRBV28
CDR3aa: CASSLIVGGASADTQYF
CDR3nt: TGTGCCAGCAGTTTGATTGTCGGCGGGGCCAGCGCAGATACGCAGTATTTT

d_gene: TRBD1
j_gene: TRBJ2-7
v_gene: TRBV10-1
CDR3aa: CASSEGTGSHEQYF
CDR3nt: TGCGCCAGCAGTGAAGGGACAGGGTCCCACGAGCAGTACTTC

d_gene: TRBD2
j_gene: TRBJ2-2
v_gene: TRBV7-9
CDR3aa: CASSSTSGGLFIGELFF
CDR3nt: TGTGCCAGCAGCTCGACTAGCGGGGGGCTGTTCATCGGGGAGCTGTTTTTT

d_gene: .
j_gene: TRBJ1-2
v_gene: TRBV19
CDR3aa: CATLSPGPYGYTF
CDR3nt: TGTGCCACCCTCTCGCCTGGGCCCTATGGCTACACCTTC

d_gene: .
j_gene: TRBJ2-7
v_gene: TRBV12-5
CDR3aa: CASGHPGRPSYEQYF
CDR3nt: TGTGCTAGTGGTCACCCGGGGAGGCCCTCCTACGAGCAGTACTTC

d_gene: .
j_gene: TRBJ1-5
v_gene: TRBV19
CDR3aa: CASSIRDTNQPQHF
CDR3nt: TGTGCCAGTAGTATACGGGACACTAATCAGCCCCAGCATTTT

d_gene: .
j_gene: TRBJ2-7
v_gene: TRBV6-5
CDR3aa: CASSYASGAYYEQYF
CDR3nt: TGTGCCAGCAGTTACGCCTCAGGGGCTTACTACGAGCAGTACTTC

d_gene: .
j_gene: TRBJ2-7
v_gene: TRBV6-1
CDR3aa: CASTLGRLPEQYF
CDR3nt: TGTGCCAGCACCCTGGGCAGGCTTCCCGAGCAGTACTTC

d_gene: .
j_gene: TRBJ2-2
v_gene: TRBV11-2
CDR3aa: CASSLLGELFF
CDR3nt: TGTGCCAGCAGCTTACTCGGGGAGCTGTTTTTT

d_gene: .
j_gene: TRBJ1-6
v_gene: TRBV30
CDR3aa: CAWSRVDRSPLHF
CDR3nt: TGTGCCTGGAGTAGGGTGGATAGGTCACCCCTCCACTTT

d_gene: TRBD2
j_gene: TRBJ2-3
v_gene: TRBV7-9
CDR3aa: CASSLGLATSTDTQYF
CDR3nt: TGTGCCAGCAGCCTGGGACTAGCGACCTCCACAGATACGCAGTATTTT